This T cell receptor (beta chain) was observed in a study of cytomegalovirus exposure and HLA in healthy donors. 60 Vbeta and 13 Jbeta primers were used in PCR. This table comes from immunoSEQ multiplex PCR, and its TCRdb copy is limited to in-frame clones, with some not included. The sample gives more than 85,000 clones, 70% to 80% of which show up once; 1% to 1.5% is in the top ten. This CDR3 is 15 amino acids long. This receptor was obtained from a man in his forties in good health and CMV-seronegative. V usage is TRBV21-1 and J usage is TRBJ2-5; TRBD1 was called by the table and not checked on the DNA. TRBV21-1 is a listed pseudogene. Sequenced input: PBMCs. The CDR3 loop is CASSNLAQGQETQYF. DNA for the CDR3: TGTGCCAGCAGCAATCTCGCCCAGGGACAAGAGACCCAGTACTTC.